This is a list of T cell receptor beta chains from one sample in a study of blood T cell repertoires in COVID-19. This table comes from immunoSEQ multiplex PCR, and its TCRdb copy is limited to in-frame clones, with some not included. The sample lists 120,000 or so clones, approximately 70% occurring once. The sequenced sample consisted of peripheral blood. Every receptor here comes from a human donor with acute or convalescent COVID-19. The donor label of this sample is uncertain. The CDR3 runs from the conserved cysteine through the conserved F or W. D genes are given only for firm matches. Clone sizes are given selectively: once, few, many, or a class where the clone is expanded.

clone size	CDR3 length	V gene	J gene	D gene	CDR3 protein	CDR3 DNA
NA	13	TRBV2	TRBJ1-5	TRBD1	CASHRGWNQPQHF	TGTGCCAGTCACAGGGGATGGAATCAGCCCCAGCATTTT
NA	15	TRBV11-2	TRBJ2-5	TRBD2	CASSPTSGGMKTQYF	TGTGCCAGCAGCCCGACTAGCGGGGGGATGAAGACCCAGTACTTC
NA	15	TRBV10-3	TRBJ2-1	TRBD2	CAISESVAGANEQFF	TGTGCCATCAGTGAGTCGGTAGCGGGTGCGAATGAGCAGTTCTTC
once	14	TRBV4-1	TRBJ2-2	NA	CASSQDLGAGELFF	TGCGCCAGCAGCCAAGACCTGGGAGCCGGGGAGCTGTTTTTT
NA	16	TRBV28	TRBJ2-5	NA	CASGQTGGDREETQYF	TGTGCCAGCGGCCAAACGGGGGGGGACAGGGAAGAGACCCAGTACTTC
NA	14	TRBV3-1/TRBV3-2	TRBJ2-5	NA	CASSRRGSQETQYF	TGTGCCAGCAGCCGACGGGGGTCACAAGAGACCCAGTACTTC
NA	12	TRBV12-3/TRBV12-4	TRBJ2-1	NA	CASQKGSNEQFF	TGTGCCAGCCAAAAGGGGTCCAATGAGCAGTTCTTC
NA	15	TRBV6-1	TRBJ2-1	TRBD2	CASSEELAIYNEQFF	TGTGCCAGCAGTGAAGAACTAGCGATCTACAATGAGCAGTTCTTC
NA	13	TRBV5-1	TRBJ1-6	TRBD1	CASSPGQNSPLHF	TGCGCCAGCAGCCCGGGACAGAATTCACCCCTCCACTTT
NA	16	TRBV3-1/TRBV3-2	TRBJ1-3	NA	CASSQEGWGPGNTIYF	TGTGCCAGCAGCCAAGAAGGCTGGGGGCCCGGAAACACCATATATTTT
NA	13	TRBV2	TRBJ2-2	NA	CASSGTNTGELFF	TGTGCCAGCAGTGGTACAAACACCGGGGAGCTGTTTTTT
few	13	TRBV28	TRBJ1-2	NA	CASSPQGLYGYTF	TGTGCCAGCAGTCCACAGGGCCTCTATGGCTACACCTTC
many	13	TRBV5-1	TRBJ1-2	NA	CASSLDPYYGYTF	TGCGCCAGCAGCTTGGATCCGTACTATGGCTACACCTTC
few	15	TRBV4-1	TRBJ2-5	TRBD2	CASSMSGGAVETQYF	TGCGCCAGCAGTATGAGCGGGGGGGCTGTAGAGACCCAGTACTTC
NA	15	TRBV25-1	TRBJ1-1	NA	CASSEFVAGNTEAFF	TGTGCCAGCAGTGAATTTGTAGCTGGGAACACTGAAGCTTTCTTT
NA	16	TRBV2	TRBJ1-4	TRBD1	CASHRDRVKANEKLFF	TGTGCCAGCCATAGGGACAGGGTGAAGGCTAATGAAAAACTGTTTTTT
NA	15	TRBV19	TRBJ1-1	TRBD1	CASSPTGQGITEAFF	TGTGCCAGTAGCCCAACTGGACAGGGGATTACTGAAGCTTTCTTT
NA	15	TRBV11-2	TRBJ2-4	NA	CASSLLREAKNIQYF	TGTGCCAGCAGCTTGTTAAGGGAGGCCAAAAACATTCAGTACTTC
few	14	TRBV30	TRBJ2-3	NA	CAWRGSSWLDTQYF	TGTGCCTGGAGGGGGTCTAGCTGGCTCGATACGCAGTATTTT
NA	15	TRBV28	TRBJ2-3	NA	CASSFEGPRTDTQYF	TGTGCCAGCTCGTTTGAGGGTCCACGCACAGATACGCAGTATTTT
few	14	TRBV11-2	TRBJ2-7	NA	CASSLGATDYEQYF	TGTGCCAGCAGCTTAGGAGCGACAGACTACGAGCAGTACTTC
NA	15	TRBV28	TRBJ1-4	TRBD1	CASSPTGVLNEKLFF	TGTGCCAGCAGTCCGACAGGGGTTTTGAATGAAAAACTGTTTTTT
NA	14	TRBV28	TRBJ1-2	TRBD1	CASSLDRDHYGYTF	TGTGCCAGCAGTTTGGACAGGGATCACTATGGCTACACCTTC
NA	15	TRBV10-2	TRBJ1-4	NA	CASSENRAINEKLFF	TGCGCCAGCAGTGAGAACAGGGCAATTAATGAAAAACTGTTTTTT
NA	18	TRBV5-1	TRBJ2-5	TRBD2	CASSSGTSGGAGAETQYF	TGCGCCAGCAGCTCCGGGACTAGCGGGGGGGCCGGCGCGGAGACCCAGTACTTC